What follows are 13 T cell receptor beta chains derived from one specimen sequenced in a study of blood T cell repertoires in COVID-19. The data were produced by immunoSEQ multiplex PCR, yet TCRdb's version contains in-frame clones alone and is incomplete. Here the sample spans tens of thousands of clones, more than 80% being singletons. The sequencing sample was made of peripheral blood. These receptors were taken from a man aged 80 or over with acute or convalescent COVID-19.

This clone came up once. The chain carries TRBV18 and TRBJ2-5; D possibly corresponds to TRBD1 (6 bases). Germline V gene sequence: CDR1 KGHSH, CDR2 LQKENI. Between the trimmed V and J ends, which lost 3 bases and 3 bases, there was a span of 14 bases. This CDR3 contains 15 residues. The CDR3 sequence: CASSPSGVREETQYF. The DNA for the CDR3 is TGTGCCAGCTCACCTTCAGGGGTGAGGGAAGAGACCCAGTACTTC.

The genes are TRBV10-3 and TRBJ2-2; 8 positions match TRBD2. The CDR3 runs to 15 residues. V shed 6 bases, J shed 0 bases, and the junction held 3 bases outside the gene matches. The germline V gene encodes CDR1 ENHRY and CDR2 SYGVKD. The CDR3 spells CAIRSGGTNTGELFF. The DNA for the CDR3 is TGTGCCATCAGAAGCGGGGGAACGAACACCGGGGAGCTGTTTTTT.

The chain couples TRBV11-3 to TRBJ1-1; 7 bases align to TRBD1. This CDR3 has 13 amino acids. V dropped 5 bases and J dropped 9; count of bases not matched to a gene: 9. The V gene's germline CDR1 is SGHNT and CDR2 YENEEA. Written as DNA, the CDR3 is TGTGCCAGCAGCCTTGGACAGGAGACAAAAGCTTTCTTT. This codes for CASSLGQETKAFF.

The rearrangement links TRBV7-2 to TRBJ2-5, with D maybe TRBD1 (6 bases). The CDR3 contains 16 residues. Germline loops: CDR1 SGHTA, CDR2 FQGNSA. V lost 6 bases and J lost 1, with 18 bases in between. The CDR3, as DNA: TGTGCCAGCAGTGCAACAGGGTTGGGAGTCCAAGAGACCCAGTACTTC. Protein sequence: CASSATGLGVQETQYF.

This clone was counted only a few times. The chain combines TRBV4-2 with TRBJ1-3, with D perhaps TRBD1 (5 bases). The CDR3 contains 17 residues. Trimming pared 0 bases from V and 1 base from J, leaving 13 bases between. CDR1 LGHNA and CDR2 YNFKEQ come from the germline V gene. The CDR3: CASSQDAGEFSGNTIYF. The CDR3 nucleotides are TGTGCCAGCAGCCAAGATGCGGGGGAGTTTTCTGGAAACACCATATATTTT.

This rearrangement joins TRBV6-4 to TRBJ2-4; 12 bases agree with TRBD1. Looked up from germline, CDR1 is MRHNA and CDR2 is SNTAGT. This CDR3 is 19 amino acids long. V gave up 5 bases and J gave up 0 bases; unmatched junction bases: 11. The CDR3 nucleotides are TGTGCCAGCAGTAACAGGGACAGGGGGCGCGATTCAGCCAAAAACATTCAGTACTTC. Amino acids: CASSNRDRGRDSAKNIQYF.

The chain links TRBV7-2 to TRBJ2-2; D perhaps matches TRBD2 (6 bases). The germline gives CDR1 SGHTA, CDR2 FQGNSA. Trimming pared 3 bases from V and 0 bases from J, leaving 8 bases between. The CDR3 spans 15 residues. CDR3 sequence reads: CASSFVAANTGELFF. CDR3 sequence (DNA): TGTGCCAGCAGCTTTGTAGCGGCGAACACCGGGGAGCTGTTTTTT.

The chain couples TRBV4-3 to TRBJ2-3; perhaps TRBD2 as D (6 bases). The germline V gene has CDR1 LGHNA and CDR2 YSLEER. The CDR3 covers 17 residues. The germline V and J ends were trimmed by 3 bases and 4 bases, with 20 bases remaining between them. CDR3 protein: CASSHALGRTTADTQYF. DNA of the CDR3: TGCGCCAGCAGCCACGCCTTAGGACGGACTACCGCAGATACGCAGTATTTT.

The CDR3 region has the DNA TGTGCCAGTAGTATAGATCAAAGTAGCGGGGTTTACCAAGAGACCCAGTACTTC. It codes for CASSIDQSSGVYQETQYF. The chain is built from TRBV19 and TRBJ2-5, with 8 bases fitting TRBD2. The CDR3 totals 18 residues. The ends lost 0 bases at V and 0 bases at J; junction bases unmatched: 9. Germline-derived CDR1 and CDR2 are LNHDA and SQIVND (reference sequence).

The V gene is TRBV27, the J gene TRBJ2-2; a weak D match, TRBD2 (5 bases). The germline V gene encodes CDR1 MNHEY and CDR2 SMNVEV (reference sequence). CDR3 size: 13 residues. V lost 5 bases and J 7 bases, leaving 11 bases between the germline ends. The CDR3 is CASSRTSSGELFF. CDR3 coding DNA: TGTGCCAGCAGTCGAACTAGTAGCGGGGAGCTGTTTTTT.

The CDR3 coding sequence is TGTGCCAGCAGCTTAGAGGCAGGGGCCCTTACCTTC. It yields the protein CASSLEAGALTF. The chain joins TRBV11-2 to TRBJ1-2; perhaps TRBD1 as D (6 bases). The germline V gene encodes CDR1 SGHAT and CDR2 FQNNGV. The CDR3 spans 12 residues. V was clipped by 0 bases and J by 14 bases, with 13 bases between them.

V gene TRBV7-2 combines with J gene TRBJ1-5; 9 nucleotides align to TRBD1. Germline V gene sequence: CDR1 SGHTA, CDR2 FQGNSA. The CDR3 loop spans 15 amino acids. With V trimmed by 0 bases and J by 7 bases, 4 bases remained unmatched. The CDR3 nucleotides read TGTGCCAGCAGCTTAGCTCTAGACAGGGGGCAGCCCCAGCATTTT. Translation gives CASSLALDRGQPQHF.

The chain is built from TRBV29-1 and TRBJ2-1; weak D call: TRBD1 (7 bases). CDR1 is SQVTM, CDR2 ANQGSEA, per germline. The CDR3 loop spans 14 amino acids. V shed 1 base and J shed 4 bases, with 11 bases lying between them. The CDR3, as DNA: TGCAGCGTTGAAGCCAGGGGGGCTTACAATGAGCAGTTCTTC. Its translation: CSVEARGAYNEQFF.